This T cell receptor beta chain is from a study of T cell repertoires and HLA-DP antigens. About the research overall: Average DNA input: 218.4 ng for CD137+CD4+ sorts, 1,200 ng pre-culture. Broader study findings: Antigen presentation used HeLa cells, with total CD4+ cells responding.

CDR3 size: 16 residues. The V end lost 2 bases, the J end lost 8 bases, and 21 bases lay between the germline ends. The germline V gene has CDR1 MNHNY and CDR2 SVGAGI (reference sequence). Using immunoSEQ multiplex PCR, the repertoire was profiled, and TCRdb retains in-frame clones only, with some absent. The data contain about 73,000 clones, around 80% of them seen just once; the ten biggest clones take up roughly 1.5%. Notes on this clone: Its antigen is unknown.

The chain employs TRBV6-6 and TRBJ1-2, with D perhaps TRBD1 (6 bases). Sequenced material: CD4+ T cells from PBMCs. The clonotype comes from a man in his fifties or sixties in good health and CMV-seronegative. CDR3: CASSYLGGPRFGGYTF. In DNA, the CDR3 is TGTGCCAGCAGTTACCTCGGGGGGCCCCGCTTCGGAGGCTACACCTTC.